This T cell receptor (beta chain) came from a study of shared clonotypes between healthy human individuals. Naive CD8 cells lacked CD45RO, underwent positive selection for CCR7 and left out terminally differentiated effector memory CD45RA+ cells. V was cut by 8 bases and J by 7 bases, with 11 bases left in between. The V gene's germline CDR1 is SGHTA and CDR2 FQGNSA. The CDR3 is 11 residues long. Profiled with immunoSEQ multiplex PCR; TCRdb holds only in-frame clones, not every one. Of some 2 million clones in the sample, approximately 94% were seen once. The source of this sequence is a man aged 18 to 30 in good health. Source material: naive CD8+ T cells sorted from blood. The chain employs TRBV7-2 and TRBJ1-1, with D possibly being TRBD1 (5 bases). The CDR3 bases are TGTGCCAGCTCCCTGGGGGGTGAAGCTTTCTTT. Its translation: CASSLGGEAFF. The full variable domain, its missing parts supplied by reference TRBV7-2 and TRBJ1-1, is GAGVSQSPSNKVTEKGKDVELRCDPISGHTALYWYRQSLGQGLEFLIYFQGNSAPDKSGLPSDRFSAERTGGSVSTLTIQRTQQEDSAVYLCASSLGGEAFFGQGTRLTVV.